The 3 T cell receptor beta chains reported below all come from one sample, sequenced in a study of blood T cells in healthy people across ages. A sample-barcoded 5' primer and a J-beta primer mix were used in a second PCR of roughly 7 to 11 cycles. Via MiXCR, TCRdb re-called the 5' RACE reads, giving one row per CDR3 protein. In the table there are roughly 1,500,000 distinct CDR3 sequences, roughly 32% of which are singletons. Material: blood. The source is a woman aged 30 to 39 in good health.

J is TRBJ2-7 and V is TRBV20-1; 9 bases agree with TRBD1. The CDR3 is 14 amino acids. Germline V lookup: CDR1 DFQATT, CDR2 SNEGSKA (reference sequence). With V trimmed by 5 bases and J by 3 bases, 8 bases remained unmatched. The CDR3 DNA reads TGCAGTGCTCCACGGACAGGGGATAACTACGAGCAGTACTTC. Amino acid sequence: CSAPRTGDNYEQYF.

Note on this clonotype: A clone one base away is much larger, so this may be a read error. V and J are TRBV7-2 and TRBJ1-5; the D is unclear. The V gene's germline CDR1 is SGHTA and CDR2 FQGNSA. The CDR3 spans 12 residues. CDR3 sequence (DNA): TGTGCCAGCAGCCCCCCACATCAGCCCCGGCATTTT. Amino acids: CASSPPHQPRHF.

Of note for this clonotype: Germline and junction disagree at one end, which may indicate a read error. The chain combines TRBV12-3 or TRBV12-4 with TRBJ2-1, with D hard to call. The CDR3 is made up of 13 amino acids. The CDR3 nucleotides read TGTGCCAACAGTTTAGCCCCTGCCAATGAGCAGTTCTTC. This sequence encodes CANSLAPANEQFF.